Presented here are 27 T cell receptor beta chains from one specimen sequenced in a study of T cells in Graves' hyperthyroidism and ophthalmopathy. Amplification targeted TCR beta CDR3 regions from RNA transcripts. Researchers ran a first-round RT-PCR on the TCR CDR3 using the HTBI primer set. TCRdb ran MiXCR on the multiplex PCR reads and lists one entry per CDR3 protein. Altogether about 300,000 distinct CDR3 sequences are present, approximately 18% being singletons, with the ten largest covering about 40%. The sample comprised blood. These receptors originate from a man aged 45 to 65 with Graves' ophthalmopathy.

The chain joins TRBV7-2 to TRBJ2-1; perhaps TRBD2 as D (6 bases). Trimming removed 4 bases from V and 4 bases from J, with 23 bases in between. The length of the CDR3 is 18 residues. Per the germline V gene, CDR1 is SGHTA and CDR2 is FQGNSA. The CDR3 spells CASSSLSAWRGPYNEQFF. The CDR3 nucleotides read TGTGCCAGCAGCTCATTATCCGCATGGAGGGGCCCTTACAATGAGCAGTTCTTC.

Notes on this clonotype: With a far larger clone one base away, a read error is the likely cause. The chain links TRBV18 to TRBJ2-7; D perhaps matches TRBD1 (5 bases). Germline V lookup: CDR1 KGHSH, CDR2 LQKENI. The CDR3 consists of 14 residues. CDR3 residues: CASSLAGQGYERYF. CDR3 nucleotide sequence: TGTGCCAGCTCACTCGCAGGGCAGGGCTACGAGCGGTACTTC.

About this clonotype: The junction does not match germline at one end; this may be a read error. V usage is TRBV14 and J usage is TRBJ2-1, with 8 bases fitting TRBD2. The CDR3 length is 15 residues. The germline gives CDR1 SGHDN, CDR2 FVKESK. CDR3 residues: CAGSPQAGATNEQFF. CDR3 DNA sequence: TGTGCCGGCAGCCCTCAAGCGGGAGCCACCAATGAGCAGTTCTTC.

Ten or more counts support this clonotype. This sequence joins TRBV5-1 and TRBJ1-1; D not resolved. CDR1 and CDR2 (germline): SGHRS, YFSETQ. The ends were cut back, 0 bases at V and 5 bases at J, with 14 bases in the middle. This CDR3 has 15 amino acids. CDR3 loop: CASSLVASVGTEAFF. The CDR3 region has the DNA TGCGCCAGCAGCTTGGTTGCCAGCGTCGGAACTGAAGCTTTCTTT. Based on the CDR3 plus reference TRBV5-1 and TRBJ1-1, the full variable domain is KAGVTQTPRYLIKTRGQQVTLSCSPISGHRSVSWYQQTPGQGLQFLFEYFSETQRNKGNFPGRFSGRQFSNSRSEMNVSTLELGDSALYLCASSLVASVGTEAFFGQGTRLTVV.

This clonotype was seen ten or more times. The chain uses TRBV7-2 and TRBJ2-7, with 10 positions matching TRBD1. V was pared by 5 bases and J by 9 bases, with 13 bases of the junction left unmatched. This CDR3 has 15 amino acids. In germline, CDR1 is SGHTA, CDR2 FQGNSA. CDR3 DNA: TGTGCCAGCAGCCCAACCGGGACAGGGGTTAGGGGGCAGTACTTC. Protein product: CASSPTGTGVRGQYF.

This clonotype was observed a few times. J is TRBJ1-6 and V is TRBV4-1, with TRBD1 as a possible D gene (5 bases). The CDR3 extends over 15 amino acids. Deletions cut 1 base from V and 10 bases from J, with 14 bases between. Germline V gene data show CDR1 as MGHRA and CDR2 as YSYEKL. This CDR3 reads CASSQGRFGDSPLHF. CDR3 nucleotide sequence: TGCGCCAGCAGCCAAGGGAGGTTCGGGGACTCACCCCTCCACTTT.

This clonotype appeared a few times. This chain joins TRBV28 and TRBJ1-1; D gene uncertain. This CDR3 contains 15 residues. Germline V gene lookup returns CDR1 MDHEN and CDR2 SYDVKM. Trimming left V 1 base short and J 2 bases short, with 11 bases between. In DNA form, the CDR3 reads TGTGCCAGCAGTTTATTTAGGACTTTAAACACTGAAGCTTTCTTT. The encoded protein is CASSLFRTLNTEAFF.

This clonotype came up a few times. The chain combines TRBV24-1 with TRBJ2-1; no clear D. Trimming removed 10 bases at V and 7 bases at J, with 10 bases between. CDR1 and CDR2 (germline): KGHDR, SFDVKD. The CDR3 length is 11 residues. In DNA, the CDR3 is TGTGCCACGGGGAATTTTAATGAGCAGTTCTTC. Residues: CATGNFNEQFF.

Concerning this clonotype: A much larger clone differs by one base, so this may be a read error. This chain links TRBV2 with TRBJ2-1; D is unresolved. The V end was cut by 5 bases, the J end by 11 bases, with 10 bases between. The CDR3 is 11 residues long. Germline loops: CDR1 SNHLY, CDR2 FYNNEI. As DNA, the CDR3 is TGTGCCAGCAGTCCTGTCCGTAAGCAGTTCTTC. This codes for CASSPVRKQFF.

This clonotype showed up just a few times. The V gene is TRBV20-1, the J gene TRBJ2-5; D call uncertain. CDR1 and CDR2 from the germline V gene are DFQATT and SNEGSKA (reference sequence). The CDR3 extends over 12 amino acids. V was trimmed by 6 bases and J by 0 bases, leaving 8 bases between them. The CDR3 DNA follows: TGCAGTGCCCCAGCATACCAAGAGACCCAGTACTTC. Encoded protein: CSAPAYQETQYF.

This clonotype was found many times. The chain has TRBV11-2 and TRBJ2-3; the D is unclear. The germline V and J ends were trimmed by 0 bases and 1 base, with 5 bases remaining between them. The CDR3 covers 14 residues. Germline V gene data show CDR1 as SGHAT and CDR2 as FQNNGV. The CDR3 DNA follows: TGTGCCAGCAGCTTAGATCCTGGCACAGATACGCAGTATTTT. Its protein is CASSLDPGTDTQYF.

Ten or more counts support this clonotype. The genes are TRBV6-2 or TRBV6-3 and TRBJ2-1; TRBD1 matches at 9 bases. After removal of 6 bases from V and 4 bases from J, the junction contained 19 bases not matched to a gene. This CDR3 contains 19 residues. Germline assignment: CDR1 MNHEY and CDR2 SVGEGT. The CDR3 is CASRPPGQGAPSVYNEQFF. Written as DNA, the CDR3 is TGTGCCAGCAGGCCTCCGGGACAGGGCGCTCCTAGCGTATACAATGAGCAGTTCTTC.

The V call is TRBV4-1, the J call TRBJ2-3, with TRBD2 matching over 7 bases. The germline CDR1 and CDR2 sequences are MGHRA and YSYEKL. CDR3 size: 17 residues. After removal of 0 bases from V and 0 bases from J, the junction contained 6 bases not matched to a gene. CDR3 in amino acids: CASSQDGGGSSTDTQYF. CDR3 bases: TGCGCCAGCAGCCAAGATGGGGGGGGATCGAGCACAGATACGCAGTATTTT.

V usage is TRBV12-5 and J usage is TRBJ2-3; the match to TRBD1 covers 7 bases. The V and J ends lost 6 bases and 1 base, in that order; junction bases with no gene match: 4. The germline CDR1 and CDR2 sequences are LGHNT and FRNRAP. The CDR3 extends over 14 amino acids. CDR3 coding DNA: TGTGCTAGTGGACAGGGGTCCCGCACAGATACGCAGTATTTT. This sequence encodes CASGQGSRTDTQYF.

The chain joins TRBV20-1 to TRBJ2-3; 8 nucleotides align to TRBD2. This CDR3 comprises 16 residues. Germline CDR1 DFQATT, CDR2 SNEGSKA (reference sequence). V trimming: 8 bases; J trimming: 1 base; junction bases outside the gene matches: 14. Here the CDR3 DNA reads TGCAGTTCCCGAGGGAGTAGCGGGACCCGCACAGATACGCAGTATTTT. This gives the protein CSSRGSSGTRTDTQYF.

Note on this clonotype: A single base separates this from a much larger clone, so it may be a read error. Without the conserved terminal phenylalanine or tryptophan, this CDR3 likely stems from a read error. The chain has TRBV10-3 and TRBJ1-1; 7 nucleotides match TRBD1. Germline CDR1 and CDR2: ENHRY and SYGVKD. This CDR3 region has 15 residues. The trim removed 6 bases at V and 2 bases at J, leaving 9 bases unmatched. In DNA form, the CDR3 reads TGTGCCATCAGCCAGGGACAGAGGGGAAACACTGAAGCTTTCATT. This translates into CAISQGQRGNTEAFI.

In its sample, this clonotype was seen many times. This chain uses TRBV28 with TRBJ2-7; D is ambiguous. Germline V gene data show CDR1 as MDHEN and CDR2 as SYDVKM. V was shortened by 1 base and J by 2 bases, with 9 bases between the two germline ends. The CDR3 contains 14 residues. The CDR3: CASSLSRHPYEQYF. DNA for the CDR3: TGTGCCAGCAGTTTATCCAGGCACCCCTACGAGCAGTACTTC.

The CDR3 sequence: CASSRDGVNQPQHF. The CDR3 DNA sequence: TGTGCCAGCAGCCGCGACGGAGTTAATCAGCCCCAGCATTTT. The genes are TRBV27 and TRBJ1-5; D is ambiguous. The V end was cut by 6 bases, the J end by 4 bases, with 13 bases between. The CDR3 has 14 amino acids. Germline V CDR1 and CDR2: MNHEY, SMNVEV (reference sequence).

The chain couples TRBV24-1 to TRBJ2-1; D is perhaps TRBD1 or TRBD2 (5 bases each). Germline V gene lookup returns CDR1 KGHDR and CDR2 SFDVKD. CDR3 size: 15 residues. Trimming shortened V by 5 bases and J by 3 bases, and 13 bases separated the two germline ends. For the CDR3, the DNA is TGTGCCACCAGTGCCGGGGCCACTATCTACAATGAGCAGTTCTTC. This sequence encodes CATSAGATIYNEQFF.

The chain joins TRBV6-4 to TRBJ1-5, with 10 bases matching TRBD1. The V gene's germline CDR1 is MRHNA and CDR2 SNTAGT. V shed 9 bases, J shed 6 bases, and the junction held 5 bases outside the gene matches. This CDR3 is built from 13 residues. The CDR3 DNA is TGTGCCAGTGGACAGGGGGACGGTCAGCCCCAGCATTTT. It is translated as CASGQGDGQPQHF.

The table lists this clonotype with a few counts. The chain has TRBV11-2 and TRBJ2-3, with TRBD2 identical over 8 bases. Germline-derived CDR1 and CDR2 are SGHAT and FQNNGV. CDR3 size: 16 residues. V shed 3 bases and J 1 base; nucleotides not matched to a gene: 6. The CDR3 DNA is TGTGCCAGCAGCTTGGCGGGGGGCGCCGGCACAGATACGCAGTATTTT. This encodes CASSLAGGAGTDTQYF.

In nucleotides, the CDR3 is TGTGCCAGCAGTTTGGGGGGGCGCGGAAACACCATATATTTT. This codes for CASSLGGRGNTIYF. The rearrangement links TRBV28 to TRBJ1-3, with D tentatively TRBD1 (6 bases). V was shortened by 3 bases and J by 4 bases, with 10 bases between the two germline ends. The germline CDR1 and CDR2 sequences are MDHEN and SYDVKM. The CDR3 spans 14 residues.

This clonotype has ten or more counts. The chain uses TRBV12-3 or TRBV12-4 and TRBJ2-7, with TRBD1 matching over 7 bases. This CDR3 comprises 15 residues. V dropped 6 bases and J dropped 2; count of bases not matched to a gene: 10. The CDR3 region is CASSQGQASTYEQYF. For the CDR3, the DNA is TGTGCCAGCAGCCAAGGACAGGCTTCAACCTACGAGCAGTACTTC.

This clonotype was detected many times. V usage is TRBV5-1 and J usage is TRBJ2-7, with D possibly TRBD2 on 6 matching bases. This CDR3 is 15 amino acids long. The V gene's germline CDR1 is SGHRS and CDR2 YFSETQ. Between the trimmed V and J ends, which lost 7 bases and 0 bases, there was a span of 17 bases. The CDR3 loop is CASGVGDSFSYEQYF. The DNA for the CDR3 is TGCGCCAGCGGGGTTGGGGACTCGTTCTCCTACGAGCAGTACTTC.

This clonotype was seen more than once but under ten times. The chain couples TRBV20-1 to TRBJ2-1; 7 bases are shared with TRBD2. The V gene end was trimmed by 5 bases and the J gene end by 0 bases; junction bases not matched to a gene: 7. This CDR3 contains 15 residues. Germline V CDR1 and CDR2: DFQATT, SNEGSKA (reference sequence). CDR3 sequence reads: CSAQGRDYSYNEQFF. CDR3 bases: TGCAGTGCTCAAGGGCGGGACTACTCCTACAATGAGCAGTTCTTC.

This clonotype was counted at least ten times. The V gene is TRBV20-1, the J gene TRBJ2-7, with 7 positions matching TRBD2. The CDR3 runs to 14 residues. After removal of 2 bases from V and 4 bases from J, the junction contained 8 bases not matched to a gene. Germline V lookup: CDR1 DFQATT, CDR2 SNEGSKA (reference sequence). The DNA for the CDR3 is TGCAGTGCTAGATCGCCTAGCGGATCTTACGAGCAGTACTTC. It translates to CSARSPSGSYEQYF.

This clonotype was detected a few times. A much larger clone is a single base away; this may be a read error. The CDR3 region has the DNA TGTGCCAGCGGACCCTACGAGCAGTACTTC. Amino acid sequence: CASGPYEQYF. The chain uses TRBV28 and TRBJ2-7; D is ambiguous. The CDR3 is 10 amino acids. Germline CDR1 MDHEN, CDR2 SYDVKM. With 8 bases removed from V and 2 bases from J, the gap between germline ends came to 4 bases.